This T cell receptor beta chain derives from a study of blood T cell repertoires in COVID-19. With 1 base removed from V and 8 bases from J, the gap between germline ends came to 12 bases. The CDR3 consists of 15 residues. Germline values: CDR1 MNHEY, CDR2 SMNVEV (reference sequence). Profiled with immunoSEQ multiplex PCR; TCRdb holds only in-frame clones, not every one. The table shows around 50,000 clones, with more than 80% occurring only once. By share, this clone ranks as medium-sized. The sequence derives from a man in his 60s with acute or convalescent COVID-19. V is TRBV27 and J is TRBJ1-6; no clear D gene. Material for sequencing was peripheral blood. The CDR3 nucleotides read TGTGCCAGCAGTTTATTTGGAGGGAGGGATTCACCCCTCCACTTT. Protein product: CASSLFGGRDSPLHF.